A single sample gave rise to the 5 T cell receptor beta chains below, sequenced in a study of early T cells in non-severe SARS-CoV-2 infection. TCRdb fed the 5' RACE reads into MiXCR, producing one record per CDR3 protein. Of 75,000 to 100,000 distinct CDR3 sequences detected, 11% to 15% appear once; the ten largest clones hold approximately 10%. The sample comprised whole blood. All receptors come from an adult who was a healthcare worker with PCR-confirmed SARS-CoV-2 infection or an uninfected control (not recorded which).

V gene TRBV4-2 combines with J gene TRBJ2-7; D may be TRBD1 (6 bases). Trimming took off 1 base at V and 4 bases at J, with 23 bases between the two ends. CDR3 length: 18 amino acids. CDR1 and CDR2 from the germline V gene are LGHNA and YNFKEQ. CDR3 protein: CASSQGPPGRTAEYEQYF. The DNA for the CDR3 is TGTGCCAGCAGCCAAGGGCCGCCGGGCCGGACAGCAGAATACGAGCAGTACTTC.

This clonotype was detected only a few times. The V gene is TRBV20-1, the J gene TRBJ2-3; D is possibly TRBD1 or TRBD2 (5 bases each). The V gene's germline CDR1 is DFQATT and CDR2 SNEGSKA (reference sequence). Trimming shortened V by 2 bases and J by 7 bases, and 10 bases separated the two germline ends. This CDR3 comprises 12 residues. The CDR3 coding sequence is TGCAGTGCTAGATTGGGGGATTATACGCAGTATTTT. Translating it yields CSARLGDYTQYF.

This clonotype was seen only a few times. The rearrangement links TRBV29-1 to TRBJ2-1; TRBD1 might be the D (5 bases). CDR1 and CDR2 from the germline V gene are SQVTM and ANQGSEA. This CDR3 is built from 14 residues. V lost 4 bases, J lost 2 bases, and 12 bases lay in between. CDR3: CSVVVSRAYNEQFF. CDR3 sequence (DNA): TGCAGCGTTGTCGTTTCCAGGGCCTACAATGAGCAGTTCTTC.

This chain links TRBV29-1 with TRBJ1-2; D call uncertain. The CDR3 runs 12 residues. Trimming cost V 5 bases and J 2 bases, with 9 bases left between them. CDR1 and CDR2 (germline): SQVTM, ANQGSEA. The chain's CDR3 is CSVFALNYGYTF. The CDR3, as DNA: TGCAGCGTTTTTGCTCTCAACTATGGCTACACCTTC.

This clonotype came up many times. This rearrangement joins TRBV6-1 to TRBJ2-6; D is unresolved. With 2 bases removed from V and 0 bases from J, the gap between germline ends came to 2 bases. CDR1 MNHNS and CDR2 SASEGT come from the germline V gene. There are 14 residues in the CDR3. The CDR3, as DNA: TGTGCCAGCAGTGAACTCTCTGGGGCCAACGTCCTGACTTTC. This translates into CASSELSGANVLTF.